One and the same sample provided the 30 T cell receptor beta chains below, sequenced in a study of cytomegalovirus exposure and HLA in healthy donors. The PCR used 60 Vbeta and 13 Jbeta primers. TCRdb's table, derived via immunoSEQ multiplex PCR, lists solely in-frame clones and lacks some. Among about 110,000 clones listed, roughly four fifths were seen once. Specimen: PBMCs. Every receptor here comes from a woman in her twenties or thirties in good health and CMV-seronegative.

The V gene is TRBV4-3, the J gene TRBJ2-5; 7 bases fit TRBD2. CDR3 length: 16 residues. Losses at the gene ends were 0 bases for V and 1 base for J; bases not matched to a gene: 5. Germline V gene lookup returns CDR1 LGHNA and CDR2 YSLEER. CDR3 sequence (DNA): TGCGCCAGCAGCCAAGAAGCGGCTAGCGGCCAAGAGACCCAGTACTTC. Protein product: CASSQEAASGQETQYF.

The chain couples TRBV28 to TRBJ2-7, with 7 bases fitting TRBD1. This CDR3 region has 16 residues. Germline loops: CDR1 MDHEN, CDR2 SYDVKM. V gave up 8 bases and J gave up 2 bases; unmatched junction bases: 15. The CDR3 region is CASHSRGTVFTYEQYF. For the CDR3, the DNA is TGTGCCAGCCATAGTAGGGGGACAGTCTTTACCTACGAGCAGTACTTC.

The J gene is TRBJ2-5, the V gene TRBV28; possible D gene TRBD2, 6 bases. CDR1 and CDR2 from the germline V gene are MDHEN and SYDVKM. CDR3 length: 17 amino acids. Trimming removed 2 bases from V and 4 bases from J, with 20 bases in between. CDR3 sequence (DNA): TGTGCCAGCAGTTTAAGTGTCGGGGAGGAAGAAGGAGAGACCCAGTACTTC. Protein: CASSLSVGEEEGETQYF.

This chain links TRBV28 with TRBJ2-1; the match to TRBD2 covers 9 bases. The CDR3 spans 17 residues. The J segment lost 4 bases and the V segment lost 4 bases, leaving 11 bases of the junction unmatched. Germline V gene sequence: CDR1 MDHEN, CDR2 SYDVKM. The CDR3 sequence: CASSSTSSGRRYNEQFF. In DNA, the CDR3 is TGTGCCAGCAGTTCAACCTCGAGCGGGAGGAGATACAATGAGCAGTTCTTC.

J is TRBJ2-7 and V is TRBV10-3; maybe TRBD1 (6 bases). Deletions cut 4 bases from V and 7 bases from J, with 14 bases between. Germline CDR1 ENHRY, CDR2 SYGVKD. CDR3 length equals 13 residues. This chain's CDR3 is CAISVTGLEEQYF. As DNA, the CDR3 is TGTGCCATCAGTGTCACAGGGCTAGAGGAGCAGTACTTC.

V is TRBV29-1 and J is TRBJ2-5, with TRBD2 identical over 7 bases. This CDR3 comprises 13 residues. V lost 7 bases, J lost 2 bases, and 7 bases stayed unmatched. In germline, CDR1 is SQVTM, CDR2 ANQGSEA. In DNA, the CDR3 is TGCAGCGGGGGGGGATCGGCTCAAGAGACCCAGTACTTC. Its translation: CSGGGSAQETQYF.

The chain has TRBV6-1 and TRBJ2-1; 9 bases are a match to TRBD1. CDR1 and CDR2 from the germline V gene are MNHNS and SASEGT. With 7 bases clipped from V and 0 bases from J, the junction kept 4 bases outside the gene matches. The CDR3 is 15 amino acids. This CDR3 reads CASTRTGDSYNEQFF. The CDR3 DNA reads TGTGCCAGCACCAGGACAGGGGACTCCTACAATGAGCAGTTCTTC.

This chain uses TRBV4-2 with TRBJ2-3; D is possibly TRBD2 (7 bases). CDR3 size: 17 residues. Per the germline V gene, CDR1 is LGHNA and CDR2 is YNFKEQ. Trimming took off 4 bases at V and 1 base at J, with 18 bases between the two ends. This CDR3 reads CASSLTGGRPGTDTQYF. The CDR3 coding sequence is TGTGCCAGCAGCCTTACGGGGGGCCGGCCTGGCACAGATACGCAGTATTTT.

This rearrangement joins TRBV7-2 to TRBJ1-1; 7 bases line up with TRBD1. This CDR3 has 17 amino acids. CDR1 SGHTA and CDR2 FQGNSA come from the germline V gene. J gave up 1 base and V 2 bases, and 10 bases lay outside the gene matches. This CDR3 reads CASSLLVGTEKNTEAFF. The CDR3 region has the DNA TGTGCCAGCAGCTTACTGGTCGGGACAGAAAAGAACACTGAAGCTTTCTTT.

V and J are TRBV2 and TRBJ2-7, with 9 bases matching TRBD1. Germline V lookup: CDR1 SNHLY, CDR2 FYNNEI. The CDR3 extends over 13 amino acids. V was clipped by 6 bases and J by 6 bases; unmatched bases: 6. CDR3 in DNA: TGTGCCAGCAGAGGACAGGGGCTGGGCGAGCAGTACTTC. It codes for CASRGQGLGEQYF.

This chain joins TRBV30 and TRBJ2-2; 11 bases align to TRBD2. CDR3 length equals 20 residues. CDR1 and CDR2 (germline): GTSNPN, SVGIG (reference sequence). V lost 1 base and J lost 3; bases outside the gene matches: 16. The CDR3 loop reads CAWSATVASGRWADTGELFF. The CDR3 DNA follows: TGTGCCTGGAGTGCGACCGTGGCTAGCGGGAGGTGGGCCGACACCGGGGAGCTGTTTTTT.

The rearrangement joins TRBV7-6 to TRBJ1-3; D might be TRBD1 (5 bases). CDR1 is SGHVS, CDR2 FNYEAQ, per germline. Between the trimmed V and J ends, which lost 0 bases and 2 bases, there was a span of 11 bases. The CDR3 has 16 amino acids. This chain's CDR3 is CASSLAGQGPGNTIYF. The CDR3 DNA reads TGTGCCAGCAGCTTAGCGGGCCAGGGCCCTGGAAACACCATATATTTT.

The rearrangement links TRBV4-3 to TRBJ2-1; D is unclear. The CDR3 totals 13 residues. Germline CDR1 reads LGHNA; CDR2 reads YSLEER. Trimming removed 3 bases at V and 8 bases at J, with 11 bases between. The CDR3 DNA is TGCGCCAGCAGCCAGATGACGGGTGATGAGCAGTTCTTC. This encodes CASSQMTGDEQFF.

The chain is built from TRBV28 and TRBJ2-7; 9 nucleotides align to TRBD1. In germline, CDR1 is MDHEN, CDR2 SYDVKM. The CDR3 runs to 13 residues. V lost 7 bases to trimming and J lost 7 bases; unmatched junction nucleotides: 8. The CDR3 reads CASTLDRGGEQYF. The CDR3 nucleotides read TGTGCCAGCACCCTGGACAGGGGAGGGGAGCAGTACTTC.

The chain joins TRBV30 to TRBJ1-4; TRBD1 aligns across 9 bases. J gave up 7 bases and V 4 bases, and 7 bases lay outside the gene matches. This CDR3 spans 14 amino acids. CDR1 is GTSNPN and CDR2 is SVGIG in the germline V gene (reference sequence). This CDR3 reads CAWNTGGFVEKLFF. As DNA, the CDR3 is TGTGCCTGGAATACAGGGGGCTTCGTTGAAAAACTGTTTTTT.

The gene calls are TRBV29-1 and TRBJ1-6; TRBD1 aligns across 8 bases. CDR3 length: 13 residues. CDR1 and CDR2 from the germline V gene are SQVTM and ANQGSEA. The V and J ends lost 4 bases and 7 bases, in that order; junction bases with no gene match: 3. The CDR3 here is CSVADRANSPLHF. As DNA, the CDR3 is TGCAGCGTTGCGGACAGGGCAAATTCACCCCTCCACTTT.

The chain carries TRBV5-1 and TRBJ1-4; D is uncertain. This CDR3 region has 15 residues. V was clipped by 4 bases and J by 0 bases, with 10 bases between them. Germline values: CDR1 SGHRS, CDR2 YFSETQ. In DNA form, the CDR3 reads TGCGCCAGCAGCCCCGGGTCGGCAACTAATGAAAAACTGTTTTTT. It translates to CASSPGSATNEKLFF.

The J gene is TRBJ1-4, the V gene TRBV29-1, with a weak D call TRBD1 (5 bases). CDR3 length: 13 amino acids. V was cut by 7 bases and J by 7 bases, with 16 bases left in between. CDR1 SQVTM and CDR2 ANQGSEA come from the germline V gene. In DNA form, the CDR3 reads TGCAGCGCTGAGAGGAGGGGCAGTGAAAAACTGTTTTTT. It encodes CSAERRGSEKLFF.

This chain connects TRBV5-1 to TRBJ2-7, with 8 bases matching TRBD2. Germline CDR1 is SGHRS and CDR2 is YFSETQ. J lost 5 bases, V lost 4 bases, and 5 bases had no gene match. The CDR3 consists of 13 residues. CDR3 in amino acids: CASSGGLADEQYF. The CDR3 DNA sequence: TGCGCCAGCAGCGGCGGACTAGCCGACGAGCAGTACTTC.

The chain uses TRBV14 and TRBJ1-2; no definite D call. The CDR3 has 14 amino acids. V shed 0 bases and J shed 2 bases, with 7 bases lying between them. Germline V CDR1 and CDR2: SGHDN, FVKESK. CDR3 coding DNA: TGTGCCAGCAGCCAAGATGGCCGAAACTATGGCTACACCTTC. Its translation is CASSQDGRNYGYTF.

The rearrangement links TRBV28 to TRBJ1-6; weak D call: TRBD1 (5 bases). The CDR3 loop spans 16 amino acids. The V end lost 2 bases, the J end lost 6 bases, and 14 bases lay between the germline ends. Per the germline V gene, CDR1 is MDHEN and CDR2 is SYDVKM. CDR3: CASSLPRGGFNSPLHF. In DNA form, the CDR3 reads TGTGCCAGCAGTTTACCCCGGGGGGGGTTTAATTCACCCCTCCACTTT.

A note on this clone: This specimen includes other DNA sequences encoding the same CDR3. The chain employs TRBV19 and TRBJ1-1; 8 bases map to TRBD1. Germline lookup yields CDR1 LNHDA and CDR2 SQIVND (reference sequence). The CDR3 covers 13 residues. V lost 6 bases and J lost 4; bases outside the gene matches: 4. The CDR3 loop is CASSRTGLTEAFF. CDR3 nucleotide sequence: TGTGCCAGTAGCCGGACAGGGCTCACTGAAGCTTTCTTT.

The chain recombines TRBV9 with TRBJ1-1, with D possibly matching TRBD1 (5 bases). V was shortened by 0 bases and J by 1 base, with 7 bases between the two germline ends. The CDR3 loop spans 14 amino acids. Germline CDR1 and CDR2: SGDLS and YYNGEE. In nucleotides, the CDR3 is TGTGCCAGCAGCGTAGCCCAGGGGAACACTGAAGCTTTCTTT. Its protein product is CASSVAQGNTEAFF.

DNA for the CDR3: TGCAGCGCCCAGCAGGTCGCAGGGCAGACTTACGAGCAGTACTTC. Amino acids: CSAQQVAGQTYEQYF. The chain joins TRBV29-1 to TRBJ2-7, with a tentative D call TRBD1 (5 bases). This CDR3 is 15 amino acids long. V was cut by 7 bases and J by 4 bases, with 23 bases left in between. Germline V gene lookup returns CDR1 SQVTM and CDR2 ANQGSEA.

This clone was counted a few times. V and J are TRBV28 and TRBJ1-5, with D tentatively TRBD1 (5 bases). Germline V gene lookup returns CDR1 MDHEN and CDR2 SYDVKM. V lost 3 bases and J 2 bases, leaving 5 bases between the germline ends. This CDR3 region has 13 residues. The CDR3 sequence is CASSLTGNQPQHF. The DNA of the CDR3 is TGTGCCAGCAGTTTGACAGGCAATCAGCCCCAGCATTTT.

The chain has TRBV27 and TRBJ2-7; TRBD1 matches at 7 bases. Germline loops: CDR1 MNHEY, CDR2 SMNVEV (reference sequence). The V gene end was trimmed by 10 bases and the J gene end by 3 bases; junction bases not matched to a gene: 6. The length of the CDR3 is 12 residues. CDR3 nucleotides: TGTGCCACTAGGGGGACAGACTACGAGCAGTACTTC. It translates to CATRGTDYEQYF.

There are a few counts of this clone. The CDR3 carries no conserved terminal phenylalanine or tryptophan, so it likely arises from a read error. J is TRBJ1-5 and V is TRBV2; 9 bases are a match to TRBD1. J lost 6 bases, V lost 6 bases, and 6 bases had no gene match. Germline V gene lookup returns CDR1 SNHLY and CDR2 FYNNEI. The CDR3 is made up of 14 amino acids. DNA of the CDR3: TGTGCCAGCAGCCAGGACAGGGGACTTCAGCCCCAGCATGTT. Amino acids: CASSQDRGLQPQHV.

The chain couples TRBV29-1 to TRBJ2-2; D might be TRBD2 (5 bases). Trimming left V 4 bases short and J 4 bases short, with 10 bases between. This CDR3 contains 13 residues. Per the germline V gene, CDR1 is SQVTM and CDR2 is ANQGSEA. The CDR3 sequence: CSVVGVGTGELFF. CDR3 DNA sequence: TGCAGCGTTGTCGGGGTTGGCACCGGGGAGCTGTTTTTT.

The chain carries TRBV28 and TRBJ2-3, with 9 nucleotides matching TRBD2. Germline CDR1 is MDHEN and CDR2 is SYDVKM. The V segment lost 6 bases and the J segment 0 bases; nucleotides outside the gene matches: 4. The CDR3 has 15 residues. The CDR3 reads CASSPSGVSTDTQYF. The CDR3 DNA sequence: TGTGCCAGCAGCCCTAGCGGGGTGAGCACAGATACGCAGTATTTT.

V is TRBV4-1 and J is TRBJ2-6, with 12 bases aligning to TRBD1. V lost 4 bases, J lost 4 bases, and 5 bases stayed unmatched. Germline CDR1 reads MGHRA; CDR2 reads YSYEKL. There are 17 residues in the CDR3. The CDR3 DNA reads TGCGCCAGCAGCCCGGGACAGGGGGCGGGCGGGGCCAACGTCCTGACTTTC. It translates to CASSPGQGAGGANVLTF.